Below are 7 T cell receptor beta chains sequenced from a single sample in a study of Ad26.COV2.S vaccination and SARS-CoV-2 variants. The table came from immunoSEQ multiplex PCR; TCRdb's copy has only in-frame clones and leaves some out. The sample lists 290,000 or so clones; more than 70% were seen once. Treatment of the sample: some 20 received Ad26.COV2.S at low or high dose, single or two shots; about 5 received placebo; per-sample allocation not given. Day 63 after the first injection of vaccine or placebo was the sampling time. Sequences were derived from peripheral blood, sampled in a trial of Ad26.COV2.S vaccine versus placebo. The source of these receptors is a person aged 18 to 65 who received the Ad26.COV2.S COVID-19 vaccine or a placebo.

This clone was detected only once. The rearrangement uses TRBV7-2 and TRBJ1-5; tentatively, D is TRBD1 (6 bases). The ends were cut back, 5 bases at V and 0 bases at J, with 11 bases in the middle. CDR1 is SGHTA and CDR2 is FQGNSA in the germline V gene. CDR3 length equals 15 residues. The CDR3 loop is CASSVTGYSNQPQHF. Written as DNA, the CDR3 is TGTGCCAGCAGCGTGACAGGATATAGCAATCAGCCCCAGCATTTT.

This chain joins TRBV24-1 and TRBJ2-1; no definite D call. Per the germline V gene, CDR1 is KGHDR and CDR2 is SFDVKD. This CDR3 is 11 amino acids long. V gave up 5 bases and J gave up 4 bases, with 2 bases separating them. CDR3 DNA sequence: TGTGCCACCAGTGCGTACAATGAGCAGTTCTTC. The encoded protein is CATSAYNEQFF.

CDR3 in amino acids: CASSRNDRGGNEQYF. The CDR3 DNA sequence: TGTGCCAGCAGCCGGAATGACAGGGGGGGCAACGAGCAGTACTTC. The chain employs TRBV7-2 and TRBJ2-7; 9 positions agree with TRBD1. Looked up from germline, CDR1 is SGHTA and CDR2 is FQGNSA. The CDR3 is 15 amino acids. Trimming cost V 5 bases and J 5 bases; bases outside gene matches: 10.

V is TRBV30 and J is TRBJ1-5; 8 bases map to TRBD1. The V gene end was trimmed by 2 bases and the J gene end by 9 bases; junction bases not matched to a gene: 12. CDR3 size: 15 residues. Per germline, CDR1 GTSNPN and CDR2 SVGIG (reference sequence). Here the CDR3 reads CAWSLGQGGVWPQHF. The CDR3 DNA sequence: TGTGCCTGGAGTCTTGGACAGGGTGGGGTGTGGCCCCAGCATTTT.

V gene TRBV16 combines with J gene TRBJ1-2; D not resolved. This CDR3 is 13 amino acids long. Germline V gives CDR1 KGHSY, CDR2 FQNENV. Between the trimmed V and J ends, which lost 2 bases and 8 bases, there was a span of 12 bases. As DNA, the CDR3 is TGTGCCAGCAGCCAAGTTCCGACCTACGGCTACACCTTC. This translates into CASSQVPTYGYTF.

This clone was seen a few times. V is TRBV24-1 and J is TRBJ1-2, with D maybe TRBD1 (5 bases). Germline-derived CDR1 and CDR2 are KGHDR and SFDVKD. The CDR3 extends over 14 amino acids. V gave up 4 bases and J gave up 5 bases, with 13 bases separating them. The CDR3 loop is CATSDRVGIYGYTF. The DNA of the CDR3 is TGTGCCACCAGTGACAGGGTGGGGATTTATGGCTACACCTTC.

The gene calls are TRBV19 and TRBJ1-1; D not resolved. V was shortened by 4 bases and J by 4 bases, with 16 bases between the two germline ends. Per the germline V gene, CDR1 is LNHDA and CDR2 is SQIVND (reference sequence). The CDR3 is 15 amino acids. This CDR3 reads CASSSTHSGGTEAFF. CDR3 coding DNA: TGTGCCAGTAGTAGCACGCACAGCGGCGGCACTGAAGCTTTCTTT.